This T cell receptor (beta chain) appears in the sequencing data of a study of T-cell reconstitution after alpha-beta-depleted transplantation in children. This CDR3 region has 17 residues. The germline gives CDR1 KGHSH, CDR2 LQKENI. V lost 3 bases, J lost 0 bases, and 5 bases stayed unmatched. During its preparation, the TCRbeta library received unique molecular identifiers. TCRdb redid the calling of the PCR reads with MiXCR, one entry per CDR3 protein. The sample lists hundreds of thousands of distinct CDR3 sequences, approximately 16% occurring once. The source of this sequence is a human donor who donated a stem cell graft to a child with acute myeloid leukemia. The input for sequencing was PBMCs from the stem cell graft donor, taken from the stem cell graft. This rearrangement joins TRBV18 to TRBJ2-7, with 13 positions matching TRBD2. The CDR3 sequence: CASSPERLAGGSYEQYF. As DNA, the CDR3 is TGTGCCAGCTCACCGGAGCGACTAGCGGGGGGCTCCTACGAGCAGTACTTC.